Given below is one T cell receptor (beta chain) in context. This clonotype was seen a single time. No antigen is known for it. Nothing much larger sits one base from this clone, and base qualities are not available. The source of the sample is a study of identical twins (dated by TCRdb to between 2015 and 2016). Some background on the complete study: The study deep-sequenced TCR alpha and beta repertoires from monozygotic twins, unrelated adults of various ages and cord blood to test whether fetal clonotypes persist. To rule out contamination, the twin experiments were replicated at different times with different library preparation protocols. Study-level results and caveats: Invariant T cells such as MAIT and iNKT could partly confound zero-insertion analyses, although diverse VJ usage argued against such confounding for most clonotypes. Abundant cord blood beta clonotypes carried fewer insertions; young adult naive repertoires showed a weaker similar trend, while memory repertoires showed none. The excess sharing between twins in beta out-of-frame sequences was weaker because fewer shared sequences reduced the signal-to-noise ratio. Because the same donors could not be followed over many years, the conclusions depended on cross-sectional statistical analysis. Out-of-frame TCR alpha sequences shared between twins showed an excess of low generation-probability sequences compared with coincidental sharing between unrelated individuals. Out-of-frame TCR alpha sharing in monozygotic twins was systematically underestimated by recombination models, whereas sharing between unrelated individuals was in agreement with the recombination models.

Only healthy Caucasian donors were included. Three pairs of female monozygotic twins, all aged roughly 18 to 30 years, were included in the twin cohort. Positive isolation kits from Invitrogen were used to isolate the CD4+ and CD8+ T cell populations. The CDR3 goes from the cysteine to the phenylalanine over 15 residues. The entry retains the CDR3 DNA only, 45 bases that are in frame from base 1. A distance of 13 bases separates the germline ends of V and J, which lose 4 bases and 4 bases respectively. CDR1 SNHLY and CDR2 FYNNEI were looked up in the germline V gene. Libraries were built with 5' RACE. The sequencing machine was an Illumina HiSeq 2000. A universal primer binding site was introduced by template switching, and a unique molecular identifier was present in the final cDNA, enabling accurate counting of TCR cDNA molecules. Specific primers in the conserved constant-segment region were used to synthesize first-strand cDNA for TCR alpha and beta chains. To control for contamination, every cDNA library was double barcoded, receiving both a SMART-Mk sample barcode and Illumina barcodes. TruSeq adapter sequences along with Illumina sample barcodes were introduced in two successive PCR steps. Sequencing of the TCR alpha and beta cDNA libraries was done on the Illumina HiSeq platform using custom primers. Per the original workflow: MiGEC processed the raw reads to extract unique molecular identifiers, while MiXCR was used to determine the CDR3 positions. Recombination models were inferred per individual with the repgenHMM and IGoR tools using an EM algorithm. The analysis of shared clonotypes was done with the tcR package in R, with sharing normalized by the product of cloneset sizes. To study raw recombination without the effects of thymic and clonal selection, out-of-frame nonproductive sequences were analyzed. TCRdb passed the public sequencing reads through fastp at Q25 and MiXCR, retaining productive beta sequences. CDR3 protein sequences are deduplicated, and each keeps its most common genes and DNA. The V and J calls come from TCRdb's annotation, not from the publication. The table for this sample lists 500,000 to 550,000 distinct CDR3 sequences; 20% to 25% of them were counted only once. Approximately 0.49% of the sample is held by the ten biggest clonotypes.

In addition, the sample was reused for a study of yellow fever vaccine responses in identical twins. As the second publication notes: According to the authors, in identical twins the way T cells responded to vaccination appeared partly convergent and partly personalized. In the study, vaccine-responding T cell clones were precisely tracked in identical twins.

The receptor chain draws on TRBV2 and TRBJ2-2; a weak D assignment points to TRBD2 (6 bases agree). This receptor was taken from a woman younger than 35 in good health. The sequencing input was CD4+ T cells sorted from blood. The CDR3 reads as follows: CASSGPVLATGELFF. In nucleotide form, the sequence is TGTGCCAGCAGTGGGCCCGTACTAGCCACCGGGGAGCTGTTTTTT.